Many counts were recorded for the clone carrying this T cell receptor beta chain. Its antigen is currently unknown. This library used around 400 ng RNA and molecular barcoded adaptors spanning alpha/delta and beta/gamma chains. TCRdb re-called the reads through MiXCR, storing one row per CDR3 protein. The top ten clones hold 25% to 30% of a sample with 40,000 or so distinct CDR3 sequences, about 13% of them seen once. This record comes from a study of read filtering for tumor transcriptome and immune sequencing. Study-wide background: The cohort had about 16 men and roughly 13 women aged about 47 to 90, mean about 66 years. Study conclusions and caveats: Single-read clonotypes: 80% to 90% of IR-seq clonotypes (roughly 3.2% of reads), 74.6% of RNA-seq clonotypes (44.6% of reads).

The germline CDR1 and CDR2 sequences are SGHNT and YENEEA. Between the trimmed V and J ends, which lost 1 base and 0 bases, there was a span of 8 bases. CDR3 length: 15 amino acids. This chain connects TRBV11-3 to TRBJ2-3, with D unclear. The sequence was collected from a donor aged 40 or over with multiple myeloma. Sequenced sample: a population of CD138-negative cells sorted from bone marrow. The CDR3 DNA reads as TGTGCCAGCAGCTTAGGGGCTTCTAGCACAGATACGCAGTATTTT. Translation: CASSLGASSTDTQYF.